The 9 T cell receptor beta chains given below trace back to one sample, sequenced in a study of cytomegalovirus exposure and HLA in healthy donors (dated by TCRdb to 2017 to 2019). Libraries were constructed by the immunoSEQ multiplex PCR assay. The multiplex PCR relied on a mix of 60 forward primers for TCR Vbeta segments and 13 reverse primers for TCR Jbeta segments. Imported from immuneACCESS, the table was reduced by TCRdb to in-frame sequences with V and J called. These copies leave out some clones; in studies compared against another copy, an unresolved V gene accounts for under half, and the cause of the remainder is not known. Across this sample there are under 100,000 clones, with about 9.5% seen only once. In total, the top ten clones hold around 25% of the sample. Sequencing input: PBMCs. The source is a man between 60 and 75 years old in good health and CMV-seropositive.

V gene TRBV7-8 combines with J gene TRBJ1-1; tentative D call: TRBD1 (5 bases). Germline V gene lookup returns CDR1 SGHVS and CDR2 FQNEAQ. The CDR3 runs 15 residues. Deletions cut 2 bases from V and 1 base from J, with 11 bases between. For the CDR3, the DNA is TGTGCCAGCAGCTTACCAGGGTCGGGGAACACTGAAGCTTTCTTT. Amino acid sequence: CASSLPGSGNTEAFF. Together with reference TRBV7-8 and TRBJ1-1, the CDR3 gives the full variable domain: GAGVSQSPRYKVAKRGQDVALRCDPISGHVSLFWYQQALGQGPEFLTYFQNEAQLDKSGLPSDRFFAERPEGSVSTLKIQRTQQEDSAVYLCASSLPGSGNTEAFFGQGTRLTVV.

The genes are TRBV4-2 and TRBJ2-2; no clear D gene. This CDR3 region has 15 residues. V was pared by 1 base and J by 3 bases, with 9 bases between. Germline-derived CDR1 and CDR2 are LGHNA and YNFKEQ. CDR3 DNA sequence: TGTGCCAGCAGCCAAGCGAGCGACGACACCGGGGAGCTGTTTTTT. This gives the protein CASSQASDDTGELFF.

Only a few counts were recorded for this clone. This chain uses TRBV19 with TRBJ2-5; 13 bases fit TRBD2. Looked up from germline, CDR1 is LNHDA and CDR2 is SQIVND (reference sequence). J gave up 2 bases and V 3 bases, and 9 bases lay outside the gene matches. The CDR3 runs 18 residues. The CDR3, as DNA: TGTGCCAGTAGTATTTGGACTAGCGGGAGAGGAGGTCAAGAGACCCAGTACTTC. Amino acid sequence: CASSIWTSGRGGQETQYF.

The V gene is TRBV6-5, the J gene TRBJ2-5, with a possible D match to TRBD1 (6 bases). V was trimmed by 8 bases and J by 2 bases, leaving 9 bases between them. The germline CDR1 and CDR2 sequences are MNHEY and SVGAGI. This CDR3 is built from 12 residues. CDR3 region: CASGQLQETQYF. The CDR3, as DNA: TGTGCCAGCGGACAGCTACAAGAGACCCAGTACTTC.

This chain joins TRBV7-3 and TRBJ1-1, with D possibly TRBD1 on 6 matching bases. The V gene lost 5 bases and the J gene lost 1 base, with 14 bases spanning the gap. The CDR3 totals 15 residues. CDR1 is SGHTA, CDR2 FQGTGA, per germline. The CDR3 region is CASSLLGGQNTEAFF. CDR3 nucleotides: TGTGCCAGCAGCCTACTTGGGGGCCAGAACACTGAAGCTTTCTTT.

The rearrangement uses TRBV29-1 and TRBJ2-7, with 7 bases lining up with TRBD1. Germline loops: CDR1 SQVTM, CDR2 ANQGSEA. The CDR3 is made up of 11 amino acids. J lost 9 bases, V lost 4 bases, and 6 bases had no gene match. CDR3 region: CSVGEGARQYF. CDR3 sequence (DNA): TGCAGCGTTGGAGAGGGGGCCCGGCAGTACTTC.

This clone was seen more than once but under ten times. The CDR3 region is CASSSAPSGSADTQYF. The CDR3 DNA sequence: TGTGCCAGCAGCTCGGCGCCCAGCGGGAGCGCAGATACGCAGTATTTT. This sequence joins TRBV7-3 and TRBJ2-3; 8 bases map to TRBD2. Trimming took 4 bases from V and 4 from J; bases not matched to a gene: 10. Germline lookup yields CDR1 SGHTA and CDR2 FQGTGA. This CDR3 is 16 amino acids long.

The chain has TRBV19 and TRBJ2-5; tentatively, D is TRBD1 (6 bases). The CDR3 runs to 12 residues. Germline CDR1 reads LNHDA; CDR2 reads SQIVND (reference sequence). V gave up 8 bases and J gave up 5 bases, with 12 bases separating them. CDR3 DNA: TGTGCCAGTGAGGACAGTGGGGAGACCCAGTACTTC. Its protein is CASEDSGETQYF.

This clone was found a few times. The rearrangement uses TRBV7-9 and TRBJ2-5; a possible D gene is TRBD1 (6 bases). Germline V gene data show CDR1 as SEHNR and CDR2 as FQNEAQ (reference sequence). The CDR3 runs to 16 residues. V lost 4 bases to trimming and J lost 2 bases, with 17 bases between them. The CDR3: CASSSRGQKEQETQYF. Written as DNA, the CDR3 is TGTGCCAGCAGCTCGCGTGGACAGAAAGAGCAAGAGACCCAGTACTTC.